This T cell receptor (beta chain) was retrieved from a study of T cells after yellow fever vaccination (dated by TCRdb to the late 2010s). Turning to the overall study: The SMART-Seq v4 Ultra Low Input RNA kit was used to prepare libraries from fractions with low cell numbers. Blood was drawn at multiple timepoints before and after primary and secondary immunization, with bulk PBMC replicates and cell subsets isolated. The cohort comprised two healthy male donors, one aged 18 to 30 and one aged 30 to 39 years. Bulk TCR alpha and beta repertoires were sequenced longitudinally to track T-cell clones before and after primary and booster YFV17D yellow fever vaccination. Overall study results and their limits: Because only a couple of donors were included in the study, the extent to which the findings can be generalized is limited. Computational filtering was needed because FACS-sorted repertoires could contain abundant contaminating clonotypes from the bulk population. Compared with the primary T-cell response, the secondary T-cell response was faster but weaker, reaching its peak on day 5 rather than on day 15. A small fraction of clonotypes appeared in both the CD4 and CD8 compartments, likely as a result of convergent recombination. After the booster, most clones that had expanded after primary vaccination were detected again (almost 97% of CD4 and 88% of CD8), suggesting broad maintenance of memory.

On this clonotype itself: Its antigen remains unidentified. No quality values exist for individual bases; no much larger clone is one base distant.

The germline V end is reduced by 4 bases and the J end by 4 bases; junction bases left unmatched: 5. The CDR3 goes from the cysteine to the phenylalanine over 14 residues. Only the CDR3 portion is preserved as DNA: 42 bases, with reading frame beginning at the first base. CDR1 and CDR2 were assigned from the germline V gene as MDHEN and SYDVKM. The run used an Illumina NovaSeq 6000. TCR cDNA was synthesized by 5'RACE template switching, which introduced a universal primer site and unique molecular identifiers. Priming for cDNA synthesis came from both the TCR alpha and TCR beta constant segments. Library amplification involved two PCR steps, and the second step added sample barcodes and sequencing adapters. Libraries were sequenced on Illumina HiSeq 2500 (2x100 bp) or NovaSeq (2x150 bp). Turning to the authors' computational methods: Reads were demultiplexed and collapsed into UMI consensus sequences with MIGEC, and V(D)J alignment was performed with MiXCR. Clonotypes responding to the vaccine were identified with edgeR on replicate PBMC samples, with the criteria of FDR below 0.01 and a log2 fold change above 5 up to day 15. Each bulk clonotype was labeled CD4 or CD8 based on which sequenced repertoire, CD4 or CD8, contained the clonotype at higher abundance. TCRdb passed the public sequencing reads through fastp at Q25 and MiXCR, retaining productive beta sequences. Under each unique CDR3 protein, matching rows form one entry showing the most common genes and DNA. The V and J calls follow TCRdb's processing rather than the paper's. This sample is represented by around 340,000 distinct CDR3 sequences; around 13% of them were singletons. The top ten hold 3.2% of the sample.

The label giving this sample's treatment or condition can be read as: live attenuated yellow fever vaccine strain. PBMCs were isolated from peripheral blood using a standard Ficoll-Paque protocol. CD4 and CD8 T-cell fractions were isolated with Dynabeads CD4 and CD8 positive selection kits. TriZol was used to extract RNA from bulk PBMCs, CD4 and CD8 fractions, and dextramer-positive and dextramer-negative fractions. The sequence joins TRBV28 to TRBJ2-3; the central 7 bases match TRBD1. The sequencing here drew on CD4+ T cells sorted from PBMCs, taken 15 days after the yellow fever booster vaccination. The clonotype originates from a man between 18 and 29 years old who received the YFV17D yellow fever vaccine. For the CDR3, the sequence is CASSSGQESDTQYF. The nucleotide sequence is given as TGTGCCAGCAGTTCCGGACAGGAGTCAGATACGCAGTATTTT.